What follows is one TCR beta chain and its context. Only a few counts were recorded for this clonotype. Its binding antigen is unknown. No qualities accompany the bases; no much larger clone lies one base away. These data are taken from a study of T-cell reconstitution after alpha-beta-depleted transplantation in children (dated by TCRdb to between 2015 and 2016). Concerning the study at large: T-cell immune reconstitution after TCRalphabeta/CD19-depleted allogeneic hematopoietic cell transplantation in children was quantitatively tracked in the study by means of TCR repertoire profiling.

The library was obtained by PCR. Sequencer: Illumina HiSeq 2500. To normalize quantification of the TCRbeta repertoire, the TCR libraries were built with molecular barcoding that relied on unique molecular identifiers. TCRdb reprocessing: public reads trimmed at Q25 with fastp, clones called with MiXCR, in-frame beta chains kept. Each CDR3 protein appears once, grouped with its most common genes and DNA. This sample lists some 78,000 distinct CDR3 sequences; around 14% were detected once. The ten top clones hold 25% to 35% of the sample. The paper's findings and limits, for the study overall: Hyperexpanded clone frequencies declined over subsequent months; after one year, T-cell counts and TCRbeta diversity were mostly attributed to newly produced T cells. The apparently early alphabetaT-cell count recovery about two months after transplant was reportedly dependent on only several hundred rapidly expanded clones derived from non-depleted graft cells. In some patients, high TCRbeta diversity at day 60 was attributed to recipient T cells and intrathymic progenitors that had survived conditioning.

CDR1 and CDR2 are read off the germline V gene as SGHTA and FQGTGA. Reading from cysteine to phenylalanine, the CDR3 counts 16 amino acids. Here the CDR3 DNA is all that survives: 48 bases in frame from base 1. V is cut by 0 bases and J by 7 bases, and the space between the germline ends is 19 bases. The sample's treatment or condition label, in plain terms: allogeneic hematopoietic cell transplantation with graft depleted of TCRalphabeta T cells and CD19 B cells. Transplant recipients were children who received TCRalphabeta/CD19-depleted allogeneic hematopoietic cell grafts. The specimen comprised PBMCs, mostly from graft donor cells, sampled 180 days after TCRalphabeta/CD19-depleted stem cell transplant. The receptor chain draws on TRBV7-3 and TRBJ2-7; TRBD2 could be the D gene, as 5 bases match. The sequence came from a male patient aged 2 to 9 who had a stem cell transplant for acute lymphoblastic leukemia, so the T cells may come from the graft donor. CDR3 reads: CASSLTQARGMREQYF. The DNA is as follows: TGTGCCAGCAGCTTAACGCAGGCCCGGGGAATGCGGGAGCAGTACTTC.